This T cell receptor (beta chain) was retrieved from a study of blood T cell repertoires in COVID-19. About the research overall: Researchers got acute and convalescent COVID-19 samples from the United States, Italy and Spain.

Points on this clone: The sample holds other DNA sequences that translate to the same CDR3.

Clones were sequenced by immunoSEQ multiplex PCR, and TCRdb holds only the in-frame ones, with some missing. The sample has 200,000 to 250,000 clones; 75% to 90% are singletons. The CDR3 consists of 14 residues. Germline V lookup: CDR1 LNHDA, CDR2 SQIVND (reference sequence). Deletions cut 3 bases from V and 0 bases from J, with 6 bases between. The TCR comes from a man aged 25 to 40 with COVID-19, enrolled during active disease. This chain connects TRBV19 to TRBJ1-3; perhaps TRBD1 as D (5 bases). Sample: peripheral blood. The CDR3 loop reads CASSITGSGNTIYF. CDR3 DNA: TGTGCCAGTAGTATCACAGGCTCTGGAAACACCATATATTTT.